Following are 24 T cell receptor beta chains from one sample sequenced in a study of cytomegalovirus exposure and HLA in healthy donors. The primer mix had 60 Vbeta and 13 Jbeta primers. Clones were read by immunoSEQ multiplex PCR, and TCRdb kept only the in-frame ones, dropping some. Of 150,000 to 180,000 clones listed, around 79% were seen once; the top ten hold approximately 3%. The sequencing sample was made of PBMCs. The source is a young man in good health and CMV-seronegative.

The genes are TRBV9 and TRBJ1-2; TRBD1 matches 10 bases. The CDR3 runs to 16 residues. V trimming: 3 bases; J trimming: 6 bases; junction bases outside the gene matches: 11. Germline V gene sequence: CDR1 SGDLS, CDR2 YYNGEE. The CDR3: CASSELGQGIANGYTF. In nucleotides, the CDR3 is TGTGCCAGCAGCGAGCTGGGACAGGGGATAGCGAATGGCTACACCTTC.

This rearrangement joins TRBV9 to TRBJ1-2; D unresolved. The CDR3 length is 15 residues. The V end lost 4 bases, the J end lost 6 bases, and 19 bases lay between the germline ends. The germline V gene has CDR1 SGDLS and CDR2 YYNGEE. In nucleotides, the CDR3 is TGTGCCAGCAGCCTGCTTATAAGCGGGGAGGATGGCTACACCTTC. Residues: CASSLLISGEDGYTF. The full variable domain, in which reference TRBV9 and TRBJ1-2 provide the parts outside the CDR3, is DSGVTQTPKHLITATGQRVTLRCSPRSGDLSVYWYQQSLDQGLQFLIQYYNGEERAKGNILERFSAQQFPDLHSELNLSSLELGDSALYFCASSLLISGEDGYTFGSGTRLTVV.

The J gene is TRBJ1-2, the V gene TRBV5-4, with 8 bases fitting TRBD1. V shed 4 bases, J shed 6 bases, and the junction held 11 bases outside the gene matches. The germline V gene encodes CDR1 SGHNT and CDR2 YYREEE (reference sequence). This CDR3 is 15 amino acids long. CDR3 sequence: CASSPPGGRLDGYTF. CDR3 in DNA: TGTGCCAGCAGCCCACCAGGGGGCCGGCTCGATGGCTACACCTTC.

This sequence joins TRBV19 and TRBJ2-2; D is uncertain. The V end was cut by 5 bases, the J end by 0 bases, with 7 bases between. This CDR3 spans 14 amino acids. The germline V gene has CDR1 LNHDA and CDR2 SQIVND (reference sequence). CDR3 region: CASSPRANTGELFF. The CDR3 coding sequence is TGTGCCAGTAGTCCCCGGGCGAACACCGGGGAGCTGTTTTTT.

This clone was detected a few times. This rearrangement joins TRBV6-6 to TRBJ2-3; 7 bases are shared with TRBD1. CDR3 length: 16 amino acids. CDR1 is MNHNY, CDR2 SVGAGI, per germline (reference sequence). V lost 0 bases, J lost 6 bases, and 9 bases stayed unmatched. This CDR3 is CASSYSISTGKDTQYF. For the CDR3, the DNA is TGTGCCAGCAGTTACTCGATCTCGACAGGGAAGGATACGCAGTATTTT.

This clone came up a few times. This sequence joins TRBV6-5 and TRBJ1-1; the match to TRBD1 covers 7 bases. Germline trimming cut 2 bases from V and 0 bases from J; bases unmatched to any gene: 0. CDR1 MNHEY and CDR2 SVGAGI come from the germline V gene. The CDR3 contains 14 residues. The CDR3 DNA sequence: TGTGCCAGCAGTTACCAGGGGGTGAACACTGAAGCTTTCTTT. This translates into CASSYQGVNTEAFF.

This clone has just one count. A read error may account for a junction end that differs from germline. This chain links TRBV30 with TRBJ2-6; 8 bases match TRBD1. The CDR3 runs to 15 residues. From germline, CDR1 is GTSNPN and CDR2 SVGIG (reference sequence). CDR3 amino acids: CAWAPGGSGANGLTF. The CDR3 region has the DNA TGTGCCTGGGCCCCAGGGGGCTCTGGGGCCAACGGCCTGACTTTC.

The chain has TRBV29-1 and TRBJ1-2; TRBD1 agrees at 8 bases. The V gene's germline CDR1 is SQVTM and CDR2 ANQGSEA. The CDR3 loop spans 14 amino acids. The trim removed 6 bases at V and 1 base at J, leaving 7 bases unmatched. The CDR3 spells CSVKDREVNYGYTF. Here the CDR3 DNA reads TGCAGCGTAAAGGACAGGGAAGTTAACTATGGCTACACCTTC.

This clone was observed a single time. CDR3: CASSGLGQGAGDTQYF. The CDR3, as DNA: TGTGCCAGCAGTGGCCTCGGACAGGGGGCAGGAGATACGCAGTATTTT. The chain recombines TRBV6-1 with TRBJ2-3; 11 bases are shared with TRBD1. The J segment lost 5 bases and the V segment lost 4 bases, leaving 8 bases of the junction unmatched. The germline V gene encodes CDR1 MNHNS and CDR2 SASEGT. The CDR3 length is 16 residues.

This rearrangement joins TRBV19 to TRBJ1-6, with D perhaps matching TRBD1 (6 bases). Germline values: CDR1 LNHDA, CDR2 SQIVND (reference sequence). The CDR3 runs to 16 residues. The germline V and J ends were trimmed by 5 bases and 9 bases, with 20 bases remaining between them. The CDR3 sequence: CASSAQTGLGPSPLHF. Written as DNA, the CDR3 is TGTGCCAGTAGTGCCCAAACAGGGCTAGGGCCTTCACCCCTCCACTTT. The variable domain in full, with the rest retrieved from reference TRBV19 and TRBJ1-6, is DGGITQSPKYLFRKEGQNVTLSCEQNLNHDAMYWYRQDPGQGLRLIYYSQIVNDFQKGDIAEGYSVSREKKESFPLTVTSAQKNPTAFYLCASSAQTGLGPSPLHFGNGTRLTVT.

On this clone itself: Other DNA sequences in the same sample also yield this CDR3. The chain joins TRBV6-1 to TRBJ2-7; D may correspond to TRBD1 or TRBD2 (5 bases each). This CDR3 region has 15 residues. Germline V gene sequence: CDR1 MNHNS, CDR2 SASEGT. In nucleotides, the CDR3 is TGCGCCAGCAGTGAGGGCAGGGCGATATCCTACGAGCAGTACGTC. Translation: CASSEGRAISYEQYV.

In this sample, this clone turned up a few times. The V call is TRBV28, the J call TRBJ1-4, with 7 bases fitting TRBD1. The V segment lost 5 bases and the J segment 0 bases; nucleotides outside the gene matches: 18. Germline V gene data show CDR1 as MDHEN and CDR2 as SYDVKM. The CDR3 runs 20 residues. CDR3 nucleotide sequence: TGTGCCAGCAGTCCCGCCTTTAGTTTCTCGGACAGGTCAACTAATGAAAAACTGTTTTTT. This codes for CASSPAFSFSDRSTNEKLFF.

The V call is TRBV9, the J call TRBJ1-3; no firm D call. Per germline, CDR1 SGDLS and CDR2 YYNGEE. With 0 bases removed from V and 4 bases from J, the gap between germline ends came to 8 bases. There are 14 residues in the CDR3. The chain's CDR3 is CASSVVERGNTIYF. The CDR3 DNA follows: TGTGCCAGCAGCGTAGTAGAGCGCGGAAACACCATATATTTT.

This rearrangement joins TRBV6-4 to TRBJ1-1; perhaps TRBD1 as D (6 bases). This CDR3 region has 14 residues. V was cut by 2 bases and J by 6 bases, with 13 bases left in between. CDR1 MRHNA and CDR2 SNTAGT come from the germline V gene. For the CDR3, the DNA is TGTGCCAGCAGTGACGGGGGGGCAGGCGCTGAAGCTTTCTTT. Protein: CASSDGGAGAEAFF.

This clone was observed a single time. The chain is built from TRBV5-5 and TRBJ2-7; D is possibly TRBD2 (6 bases). The germline V gene encodes CDR1 SGHKS and CDR2 YYEKEE (reference sequence). The CDR3 has 14 amino acids. V was pared by 0 bases and J by 6 bases, with 13 bases between. This CDR3 reads CASSLGRGSFEQYF. In DNA form, the CDR3 reads TGTGCCAGCAGCTTGGGACGGGGGTCTTTCGAGCAGTACTTC.

This clone was seen a handful of times. This rearrangement joins TRBV4-2 to TRBJ1-4; 7 nucleotides line up with TRBD1. After removal of 1 base from V and 8 bases from J, the junction contained 10 bases not matched to a gene. Germline CDR1 is LGHNA and CDR2 is YNFKEQ. The CDR3 contains 16 residues. CDR3 amino acids: CASSQVPPQGNEKLFF. The CDR3 DNA sequence: TGTGCCAGCAGCCAAGTTCCCCCACAGGGGAACGAAAAACTGTTTTTT.

Here the CDR3 DNA reads TGTGCCAGCAGGGCGGGACAAGCCGGGGGGTTAAACATTCAGTACTTC. It codes for CASRAGQAGGLNIQYF. The V gene is TRBV2, the J gene TRBJ2-4, with a tentative D call TRBD2 (7 bases). The germline V gene encodes CDR1 SNHLY and CDR2 FYNNEI. The germline V and J ends were trimmed by 6 bases and 6 bases, with 21 bases remaining between them. The CDR3 length is 16 residues.

Details on this clone: Compared with germline, one end of the junction differs, possibly owing to a read error. This chain links TRBV10-2 with TRBJ1-1, with 10 bases lining up with TRBD1. Germline CDR1 is WSHSY and CDR2 is SAAADI. The length of the CDR3 is 14 residues. The CDR3 DNA reads TGCGCCAGCAATGAGGGGACAGGGGACACTGAAGCTTTCTTT. Translated: CASNEGTGDTEAFF.

In its sample, this clone was seen once. The J gene is TRBJ1-5, the V gene TRBV2; no clear D. From germline, CDR1 is SNHLY and CDR2 FYNNEI. CDR3 length: 14 residues. V was shortened by 1 base and J by 6 bases, with 10 bases between the two germline ends. The CDR3 nucleotides read TGTGCCAGCAGTGAAGGGGCAGGTAGTCAGCCCCAGCATTTT. Residues: CASSEGAGSQPQHF.

The rearrangement joins TRBV19 to TRBJ1-2, with 8 positions matching TRBD1. V trimming: 6 bases; J trimming: 0 bases; junction bases outside the gene matches: 6. This CDR3 comprises 15 residues. The germline gives CDR1 LNHDA, CDR2 SQIVND (reference sequence). Here the CDR3 reads CASSQRQGPNYGYTF. The DNA of the CDR3 is TGTGCCAGTAGCCAGAGACAGGGGCCTAACTATGGCTACACCTTC.

This clone was recorded a few times. The V call is TRBV5-1, the J call TRBJ2-5; perhaps TRBD2 as D (6 bases). CDR3 length: 15 amino acids. CDR1 and CDR2 (germline): SGHRS, YFSETQ. Trimming shortened V by 2 bases and J by 1 base, and 12 bases separated the two germline ends. The CDR3 protein is CASSFYGGAQETQYF. The CDR3 DNA reads as TGCGCCAGCAGCTTTTACGGGGGTGCCCAAGAGACCCAGTACTTC.

This clone was seen only once. At the DNA level, this CDR3 is encoded by other sequences in the same sample as well. The chain combines TRBV4-1 with TRBJ2-2; 9 bases match TRBD1. Germline V gene lookup returns CDR1 MGHRA and CDR2 YSYEKL. This CDR3 contains 16 residues. V was pared by 1 base and J by 0 bases, with 0 bases of the junction left unmatched. The CDR3 loop reads CASSQGTGANTGELFF. The CDR3 DNA follows: TGCGCCAGCAGCCAAGGGACAGGGGCGAACACCGGGGAGCTGTTTTTT.

The chain recombines TRBV28 with TRBJ1-5; D gene ambiguous. V lost 1 base to trimming and J lost 0 bases, with 7 bases between them. The CDR3 length is 15 residues. From germline, CDR1 is MDHEN and CDR2 SYDVKM. The CDR3 nucleotides are TGTGCCAGCAGTTTATCCAGGAATAGCAATCAGCCCCAGCATTTT. Translating it yields CASSLSRNSNQPQHF.

This chain connects TRBV10-3 to TRBJ2-1; 7 nucleotides match TRBD2. V shed 8 bases, J shed 2 bases, and the junction held 9 bases outside the gene matches. Per germline, CDR1 ENHRY and CDR2 SYGVKD. The CDR3 loop spans 15 amino acids. CDR3 nucleotides: TGTGCCATCTCTGGGGGGGGAGTTACCTACAATGAGCAGTTCTTC. Its translation: CAISGGGVTYNEQFF.